This passage covers 30 T cell receptor beta chains from one sample sequenced in a study of blood T cell repertoires in COVID-19. Using immunoSEQ multiplex PCR, the repertoire was profiled, and TCRdb retains in-frame clones only, with some absent. The data hold approximately 300,000 clones, with 85% observed a single time. Sequenced input: PBMCs or T cells enriched from blood (not recorded which). The source is a woman in her thirties who had been exposed to COVID-19.

The V gene is TRBV11-2, the J gene TRBJ1-5; D may be TRBD1 (5 bases). Germline CDR1 and CDR2: SGHAT and FQNNGV. The CDR3 is 16 residues long. Trimming left V 1 base short and J 7 bases short, with 17 bases between. The CDR3 protein is CASSLGGRSGRQPQHF. The CDR3 DNA sequence: TGTGCCAGCAGCTTAGGTGGGAGGTCAGGGAGACAGCCCCAGCATTTT.

This sequence joins TRBV7-8 and TRBJ2-5; D is perhaps TRBD2 (6 bases). There are 17 residues in the CDR3. Germline assignment: CDR1 SGHVS and CDR2 FQNEAQ. Trimming took off 5 bases at V and 5 bases at J, with 24 bases between the two ends. The CDR3 region has the DNA TGTGCCAGCAGCAAAAGCCCTAAGGGGCGGGAATGGGAGACCCAGTACTTC. Translating it yields CASSKSPKGREWETQYF. Full variable domain (rest looked up from reference TRBV7-8 and TRBJ2-5): GAGVSQSPRYKVAKRGQDVALRCDPISGHVSLFWYQQALGQGPEFLTYFQNEAQLDKSGLPSDRFFAERPEGSVSTLKIQRTQQEDSAVYLCASSKSPKGREWETQYFGPGTRLLVL.

The gene calls are TRBV21-1 and TRBJ2-3; TRBD2, the table's D call, lacks a check against the DNA. TRBV21-1 is assigned pseudogene status. The CDR3 loop spans 24 amino acids. CDR3 DNA sequence: TGTGCCAGCAGCATCCCGACTAGCGGGAGGGTCGATCTTTCTCCGAAAGATATATTGGGCCCGCAGTATTTT. Protein product: CASSIPTSGRVDLSPKDILGPQYF.

The chain uses TRBV24-1 and TRBJ1-4; TRBD1 matches 11 bases. Per germline, CDR1 KGHDR and CDR2 SFDVKD. V was pared by 7 bases and J by 4 bases, with 1 base of the junction left unmatched. The CDR3 has 14 residues. For the CDR3, the DNA is TGTGCCACCAGCGGGACAGGGGGTAATGAAAAACTGTTTTTT. Amino acid sequence: CATSGTGGNEKLFF.

The rearrangement links TRBV6-4 to TRBJ2-5; TRBD2 might be the D (6 bases). This CDR3 spans 13 amino acids. Germline CDR1 and CDR2: MRHNA and SNTAGT. The V end lost 6 bases, the J end lost 1 base, and 9 bases lay between the germline ends. This CDR3 reads CASSATSQETQYF. CDR3 DNA: TGTGCCAGCAGCGCGACTAGCCAAGAGACCCAGTACTTC.

The rearrangement joins TRBV7-2 to TRBJ2-3; 9 bases are a match to TRBD2. V lost 5 bases and J lost 5; bases outside the gene matches: 5. The CDR3 loop spans 14 amino acids. Germline assignment: CDR1 SGHTA and CDR2 FQGNSA. CDR3 loop: CASSIRAGGDTQYF. The DNA for the CDR3 is TGTGCCAGCAGCATAAGAGCGGGAGGAGATACGCAGTATTTT.

The rearrangement joins TRBV19 to TRBJ1-5; TRBD1 matches at 9 bases. CDR1 and CDR2 (germline): LNHDA, SQIVND (reference sequence). V gave up 5 bases and J gave up 6 bases; unmatched junction bases: 8. CDR3 size: 15 residues. CDR3 protein: CASSERRQGGQPQHF. CDR3 nucleotide sequence: TGTGCCAGTAGTGAAAGGAGACAGGGGGGTCAGCCCCAGCATTTT.

This chain uses TRBV6-1 with TRBJ1-2, with 12 positions matching TRBD1. The CDR3 extends over 15 amino acids. CDR1 is MNHNS, CDR2 SASEGT, per germline. The V segment lost 9 bases and the J segment 7 bases; nucleotides outside the gene matches: 12. CDR3 sequence: CASKTRGTGGGGYTF. The CDR3, as DNA: TGTGCCAGTAAAACTCGCGGGACAGGGGGCGGTGGCTACACCTTC.

The CDR3 region has the DNA TGTGCCAGCAGCCTAGGACTAGCGGGGGGGCGAAATACGCAGTATTTT. It codes for CASSLGLAGGRNTQYF. This chain links TRBV11-2 with TRBJ2-3, with TRBD2 matching 15 bases. The V gene end was trimmed by 5 bases and the J gene end by 7 bases; junction bases not matched to a gene: 7. The V gene's germline CDR1 is SGHAT and CDR2 FQNNGV. The CDR3 has 16 amino acids.

V and J are TRBV5-4 and TRBJ2-3; 8 bases are shared with TRBD1. The J segment lost 5 bases and the V segment lost 2 bases, leaving 4 bases of the junction unmatched. The V gene's germline CDR1 is SGHNT and CDR2 YYREEE (reference sequence). This CDR3 has 14 residues. The CDR3, as DNA: TGTGCCAGCAGCTTACAGGGGGTTCAAGATACGCAGTATTTT. Protein sequence: CASSLQGVQDTQYF.

The rearrangement links TRBV7-2 to TRBJ2-1, with 10 bases matching TRBD2. The CDR3 has 17 residues. V shed 3 bases, J shed 5 bases, and the junction held 10 bases outside the gene matches. The germline V gene encodes CDR1 SGHTA and CDR2 FQGNSA. This CDR3 is CASSLRPSGGLNNEQFF. In DNA form, the CDR3 reads TGTGCCAGCAGCTTGCGCCCTAGCGGGGGATTAAACAATGAGCAGTTCTTC. The full variable domain, with the rest looked up from reference TRBV7-2 and TRBJ2-1, is GAGVSQSPSNKVTEKGKDVELRCDPISGHTALYWYRQSLGQGLEFLIYFQGNSAPDKSGLPSDRFSAERTGGSVSTLTIQRTQQEDSAVYLCASSLRPSGGLNNEQFFGPGTRLTVL.

V is TRBV24-1 and J is TRBJ1-2; D not resolved. The CDR3 has 14 residues. From germline, CDR1 is KGHDR and CDR2 SFDVKD. With 3 bases removed from V and 0 bases from J, the gap between germline ends came to 7 bases. The CDR3 DNA is TGTGCCACCAGTGATCGTATTACTAACTATGGCTACACCTTC. The encoded protein is CATSDRITNYGYTF.

A few counts support this clone. J is TRBJ1-3 and V is TRBV29-1; maybe TRBD1 (5 bases). Trimming stripped 0 bases from V and 10 bases from J, with 7 bases between. Germline CDR1 reads SQVTM; CDR2 reads ANQGSEA. The CDR3 is made up of 11 amino acids. Here the CDR3 DNA reads TGCAGCGTTGAAGATCCAGGGACCATATATTTT. It translates to CSVEDPGTIYF.

The chain links TRBV28 to TRBJ1-2, with TRBD1 matching 10 bases. This CDR3 has 17 residues. CDR1 is MDHEN, CDR2 SYDVKM, per germline. The trim removed 7 bases at V and 8 bases at J, leaving 19 bases unmatched. The CDR3 sequence: CASIPNPGQGGYVGYTF. CDR3 DNA: TGTGCCAGCATCCCCAACCCCGGACAGGGGGGATATGTAGGCTACACCTTC.

The genes are TRBV7-2 and TRBJ2-1, with 10 bases lining up with TRBD2. Per germline, CDR1 SGHTA and CDR2 FQGNSA. The CDR3 has 17 amino acids. Trimming cost V 6 bases and J 1 base; bases outside gene matches: 9. In DNA, the CDR3 is TGTGCCAGCAGTTATAGCGGGAGGACGAGGTCCTACAATGAGCAGTTCTTC. Translated: CASSYSGRTRSYNEQFF.

The chain has TRBV18 and TRBJ2-3; 9 nucleotides agree with TRBD1. The V and J ends lost 4 bases and 4 bases, in that order; junction bases with no gene match: 3. Germline V lookup: CDR1 KGHSH, CDR2 LQKENI. The CDR3 totals 14 residues. CDR3 DNA: TGTGCCAGCTCACTCGGGACAGGGTCAGATACGCAGTATTTT. Its translation: CASSLGTGSDTQYF.

The CDR3 reads CASSQRGGLDTDTQYF. CDR3 DNA: TGCGCCAGCAGCCAGAGGGGGGGGCTCGACACGGATACGCAGTATTTT. This chain links TRBV4-1 with TRBJ2-3; a possible D gene is TRBD2 (7 bases). The CDR3 extends over 16 amino acids. Trimming left V 3 bases short and J 6 bases short, with 19 bases between. CDR1 and CDR2 (germline): MGHRA, YSYEKL.

The V and J genes are TRBV28 and TRBJ1-2; D uncertain. CDR3 length equals 12 residues. Germline values: CDR1 MDHEN, CDR2 SYDVKM. The germline V and J ends were trimmed by 4 bases and 4 bases, with 7 bases remaining between them. The CDR3 DNA reads as TGTGCCAGCAGTTGGGCCTTCTATGGCTACACCTTC. Translated: CASSWAFYGYTF.

This clone was observed a handful of times. The V gene is TRBV10-1, the J gene TRBJ1-4; a weak D match, TRBD1 (6 bases). V was cut by 0 bases and J by 4 bases, with 18 bases left in between. This CDR3 comprises 18 residues. Germline CDR1 and CDR2: WNHNN and SYGVQD (reference sequence). CDR3 sequence (DNA): TGCGCCAGCAGTGAGTCGAATGGGGGGGCGTCCAATAATGAAAAACTGTTTTTT. Its translation is CASSESNGGASNNEKLFF.

J is TRBJ1-1 and V is TRBV27, with 7 bases aligning to TRBD1. Trimming cost V 4 bases and J 1 base; bases outside gene matches: 15. CDR1 and CDR2 (germline): MNHEY, SMNVEV (reference sequence). The length of the CDR3 is 18 residues. The DNA of the CDR3 is TGTGCCAGCAGTTCCCCCCCTGTTTTGACAGGGTCGAACACTGAAGCTTTCTTT. This gives the protein CASSSPPVLTGSNTEAFF.

The chain carries TRBV28 and TRBJ2-5, with 9 bases that match TRBD2. Germline V gene sequence: CDR1 MDHEN, CDR2 SYDVKM. V lost 8 bases and J lost 4; bases outside the gene matches: 8. This CDR3 comprises 14 residues. CDR3 nucleotides: TGTGCCAGCGGTAGCGGGAGTGGATTAGAGACCCAGTACTTC. Translated, it gives CASGSGSGLETQYF.

The V and J genes are TRBV3-1 (or the pseudogene TRBV3-2) and TRBJ2-3, with D unclear. Deletions cut 6 bases from V and 5 bases from J, with 6 bases between. CDR3 length equals 11 residues. Germline V gives CDR1 LGHDT, CDR2 YNNKEL (reference sequence). CDR3 nucleotides: TGTGCCAGCAGGCACAGAGATACGCAGTATTTT. Translating gives CASRHRDTQYF.

The gene calls are TRBV3-1 (or the pseudogene TRBV3-2) and TRBJ2-2; TRBD1 aligns across 9 bases. The ends lost 0 bases at V and 4 bases at J; junction bases unmatched: 6. The CDR3 is made up of 17 amino acids. Germline CDR1 is LGHDT and CDR2 is YNNKEL (reference sequence). Here the CDR3 reads CASSQEIQGARTGELFF. The CDR3, as DNA: TGTGCCAGCAGCCAAGAGATACAGGGGGCGCGCACCGGGGAGCTGTTTTTT.

This clone appeared a few times. The chain is built from TRBV15 and TRBJ2-7; weak D call: TRBD1 (5 bases). Trimming removed 3 bases from V and 6 bases from J, with 12 bases in between. This CDR3 has 13 residues. Germline CDR1 and CDR2: LNHNV and YYDKDF (reference sequence). The CDR3 DNA reads TGTGCCACCAGCAGCGGCTATGGGGCCGAGCAGTACTTC. As protein: CATSSGYGAEQYF.

The rearrangement links TRBV6-2 or TRBV6-3 to TRBJ2-5; tentatively, D is TRBD1 (6 bases). Germline lookup yields CDR1 MNHEY and CDR2 SVGEGT. Deletions cut 5 bases from V and 5 bases from J, with 21 bases between. This CDR3 is built from 16 residues. The CDR3 protein is CASSPPTGSLEETQYF. The CDR3 DNA sequence: TGTGCCAGCAGTCCCCCGACAGGATCTTTGGAGGAGACCCAGTACTTC.

The CDR3 DNA is TGTGCCTGGAGTATCAGGGTCGGTCAGCCCCAGCATTTT. Translated: CAWSIRVGQPQHF. The chain links TRBV30 to TRBJ1-5; perhaps TRBD1 as D (5 bases). CDR3 size: 13 residues. Germline loops: CDR1 GTSNPN, CDR2 SVGIG (reference sequence). V lost 2 bases, J lost 6 bases, and 11 bases lay in between.

The V gene is TRBV6-2 or TRBV6-3, the J gene TRBJ1-1; D not resolved. The V and J ends lost 5 bases and 6 bases respectively, with 16 bases between them. Looked up from germline, CDR1 is MNHEY and CDR2 is SVGEGT. The CDR3 extends over 14 amino acids. The CDR3 nucleotides read TGTGCCAGCAGTAGCGCGAGGAGGATCCCTGAAGCTTTCTTT. Its translation: CASSSARRIPEAFF.

This clone was picked up one time. The chain links TRBV5-4 to TRBJ2-7; TRBD1 matches at 8 bases. In germline, CDR1 is SGHNT, CDR2 YYREEE (reference sequence). The CDR3 extends over 14 amino acids. V lost 4 bases, J lost 3 bases, and 6 bases stayed unmatched. This CDR3 reads CASSPLGQDYEQYF. CDR3 coding DNA: TGTGCCAGCAGCCCTTTGGGACAGGACTACGAGCAGTACTTC.

V gene TRBV5-1 combines with J gene TRBJ2-5; 8 positions match TRBD2. The CDR3 runs to 15 residues. Germline CDR1 and CDR2: SGHRS and YFSETQ. The J segment lost 2 bases and the V segment lost 1 base, leaving 4 bases of the junction unmatched. Written as DNA, the CDR3 is TGCGCCAGCAGCTTGAATAGCGGGGTACAAGAGACCCAGTACTTC. It translates to CASSLNSGVQETQYF.

This chain uses TRBV5-1 with TRBJ1-1; 7 nucleotides match TRBD1. Germline trimming cut 4 bases from V and 4 bases from J; bases unmatched to any gene: 7. The V gene's germline CDR1 is SGHRS and CDR2 YFSETQ. The CDR3 consists of 14 residues. This CDR3 is CASSEGQGGTEAFF. Written as DNA, the CDR3 is TGCGCCAGCAGCGAAGGGCAGGGGGGCACTGAAGCTTTCTTT.